The clone carrying this T cell receptor beta chain was seen only a few times. Antigen specificity is unknown. Unmatched junction bases numbered 3, after V lost 5 bases and J lost 6 bases. The length of the CDR3 is 12 residues. Germline CDR1 is PRHDT and CDR2 is FYEKMQ (reference sequence). These data come from a study of T-cell reconstitution after alpha-beta-depleted transplantation in children. Study findings and constraints: Surviving recipient cells, namely T cells and thymic progenitors, were the source of high day-60 TCRbeta diversity in some patients.

Preparing the TCRbeta library involved the use of unique molecular identifiers. A single record per CDR3 protein comes from TCRdb applying MiXCR to the PCR reads. The sample consists of 500,000 or so distinct CDR3 sequences, about an eighth of them appearing once. This rearrangement joins TRBV13 to TRBJ2-7; 8 bases are a match to TRBD2. Here the sequenced sample was PBMCs, mostly from graft donor cells, taken 180 days after TCRalphabeta/CD19-depleted stem cell transplant. This clonotype originated in a female patient aged 2-15 years who had a stem cell transplant for aplastic anemia, so the T cells may come from the graft donor. The CDR3 sequence is CASSRAGGEQYF. In DNA form, the CDR3 reads TGTGCCAGCAGCCGGGCGGGAGGCGAGCAGTACTTC.